A single sample gave rise to the 7 T cell receptor beta chains below, sequenced in a study of cytomegalovirus exposure and HLA in healthy donors. This PCR relied on a set of 60 Vbeta primers and 13 Jbeta primers. The table came from immunoSEQ multiplex PCR; TCRdb's copy has only in-frame clones and leaves some out. This sample has roughly 180,000 clones, with just under 80% found just once. Source material: PBMCs. Receptors were obtained from a woman in her twenties or thirties in good health and CMV-seronegative.

The chain is built from TRBV5-1 and TRBJ2-1; no reliable D call. V lost 0 bases and J lost 0, with 7 bases in between. Per germline, CDR1 SGHRS and CDR2 YFSETQ. The CDR3 has 15 amino acids. The chain's CDR3 is CASSLDSLSYNEQFF. CDR3 bases: TGCGCCAGCAGCTTGGACTCTCTCTCCTACAATGAGCAGTTCTTC.

The chain is built from TRBV27 and TRBJ1-4; D perhaps matches TRBD1 (6 bases). The length of the CDR3 is 16 residues. CDR1 is MNHEY, CDR2 SMNVEV, per germline (reference sequence). The germline V and J ends were trimmed by 8 bases and 0 bases, with 16 bases remaining between them. The CDR3 DNA follows: TGTGCCAGCCAGGACAGCTCAATCGCAACTAATGAAAAACTGTTTTTT. It specifies CASQDSSIATNEKLFF. Complete variable domain (other parts from reference TRBV27 and TRBJ1-4): EAQVTQNPRYLITVTGKKLTVTCSQNMNHEYMSWYRQDPGLGLRQIYYSMNVEVTDKGDVPEGYKVSRKEKRNFPLILESPSPNQTSLYFCASQDSSIATNEKLFFGSGTQLSVL.

The chain uses TRBV29-1 and TRBJ2-3, with TRBD2 identical over 11 bases. Trimming cost V 6 bases and J 3 bases; bases outside gene matches: 5. Germline V gene data show CDR1 as SQVTM and CDR2 as ANQGSEA. The CDR3 covers 14 residues. The CDR3: CSVPGLAGTDTQYF. The CDR3, as DNA: TGCAGCGTCCCAGGACTAGCGGGTACAGATACGCAGTATTTT.

This chain links TRBV9 with TRBJ1-6; TRBD1 agrees at 10 bases. The CDR3 is 15 amino acids. Germline loops: CDR1 SGDLS, CDR2 YYNGEE. Trimming removed 4 bases from V and 7 bases from J; junction bases left unmatched: 5. The CDR3, as DNA: TGTGCCAGCAGCTCCCCGACAGGGGGCAATTCACCCCTCCACTTT. Its protein is CASSSPTGGNSPLHF.

The chain uses TRBV7-6 and TRBJ1-1; D gene ambiguous. The CDR3 runs to 13 residues. V was pared by 5 bases and J by 4 bases, with 11 bases between. Looked up from germline, CDR1 is SGHVS and CDR2 is FNYEAQ. CDR3 sequence (DNA): TGTGCCAGCAGCCCGTCAGGCCTCACTGAAGCTTTCTTT. This translates into CASSPSGLTEAFF.

The chain joins TRBV7-3 to TRBJ1-1; D is possibly TRBD1 (6 bases). The CDR3 totals 13 residues. Trimming took 2 bases from V and 4 from J, leaving 8 bases between them. Germline loops: CDR1 SGHTA, CDR2 FQGTGA. In DNA, the CDR3 is TGTGCCAGCAGCTTACCAGGGGTCACTGAAGCTTTCTTT. Its translation: CASSLPGVTEAFF.

This CDR3 is CSVEAGGFDYGYTF. DNA for the CDR3: TGCAGCGTTGAGGCAGGGGGCTTCGACTATGGCTACACCTTC. The rearrangement uses TRBV29-1 and TRBJ1-2, with 8 bases lining up with TRBD1. The CDR3 consists of 14 residues. Germline V CDR1 and CDR2: SQVTM, ANQGSEA. V lost 3 bases, J lost 3 bases, and 6 bases stayed unmatched.